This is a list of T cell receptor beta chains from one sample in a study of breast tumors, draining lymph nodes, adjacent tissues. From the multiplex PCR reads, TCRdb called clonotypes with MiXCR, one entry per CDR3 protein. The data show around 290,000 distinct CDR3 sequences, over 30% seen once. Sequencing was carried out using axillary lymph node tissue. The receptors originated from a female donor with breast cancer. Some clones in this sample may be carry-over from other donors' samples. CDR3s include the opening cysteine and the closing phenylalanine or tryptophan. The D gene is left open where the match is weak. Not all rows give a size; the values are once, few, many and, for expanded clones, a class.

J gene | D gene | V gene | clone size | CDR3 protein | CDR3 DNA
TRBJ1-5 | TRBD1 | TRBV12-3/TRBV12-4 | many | CASSRQGARQPQHF | TGTGCCAGCAGTCGACAGGGGGCTCGTCAGCCCCAGCATTTT
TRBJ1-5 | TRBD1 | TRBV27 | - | CASSLSGRGYQPQHF | TGTGCCAGCAGTTTATCCGGCAGGGGGTATCAGCCCCAGCATTTT
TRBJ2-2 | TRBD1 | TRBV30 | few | CAWRGQGAVAGELFF | TGTGCCTGGAGGGGACAGGGGGCTGTCGCCGGGGAGCTGTTTTTT
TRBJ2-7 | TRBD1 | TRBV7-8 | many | CASSSQGGQGNSYEQYF | TGTGCCAGCAGCTCACAGGGCGGACAGGGTAATTCCTACGAGCAGTACTTC
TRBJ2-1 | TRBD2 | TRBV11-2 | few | CASRPGTSGRGSSYNEQFF | TGTGCCAGCAGGCCCGGGACTAGCGGGAGGGGGAGCTCCTACAATGAGCAGTTCTTC
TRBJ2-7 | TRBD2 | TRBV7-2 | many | CASSRTSGGSSYEQYF | TGTGCCAGCAGTCGGACTAGCGGGGGGAGCTCCTACGAGCAGTACTTC
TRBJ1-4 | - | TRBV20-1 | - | CSARLAGRNEKLFF | TGCAGTGCTAGGCTAGCGGGAAGGAATGAAAAACTGTTTTTT
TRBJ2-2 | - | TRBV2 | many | CASSESPMSTGELFF | TGTGCCAGCAGTGAAAGTCCTATGTCCACCGGGGAGCTGTTTTTT
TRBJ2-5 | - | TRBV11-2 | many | CASSVDRSQETQYF | TGTGCCAGCAGCGTGGACCGGAGCCAAGAGACCCAGTACTTC
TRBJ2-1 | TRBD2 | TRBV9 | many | CASSVETSAYNEQFF | TGTGCCAGCAGCGTAGAGACTAGCGCCTACAATGAGCAGTTCTTC
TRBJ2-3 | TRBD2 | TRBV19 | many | CASSTKRTSGSTDTQYF | TGTGCCAGTAGTACCAAAAGGACTAGCGGCAGCACAGATACGCAGTATTTT